A selection of T cell receptor beta chains follows, all from one sample in a study of cytomegalovirus exposure and HLA in healthy donors. The data were produced by immunoSEQ multiplex PCR, yet TCRdb's version contains in-frame clones alone and is incomplete. The data hold about 160,000 clones, with less than 80% observed a single time. Sample: PBMCs. All receptors derive from a man between 35 and 55 years old in good health and CMV-seronegative. Each CDR3 is given with its conserved first and last residue. A D gene is named only where the DNA matches it firmly. Some rows have no size entry. The others give once, few or many, or a class for an expanded clone.

d_gene,abundance,v_gene,j_gene,CDR3aa,CDR3nt
TRBD1,-,TRBV27,TRBJ2-7,CASSLGQGPEQYF,TGTGCCAGCAGTTTAGGACAGGGTCCCGAGCAGTACTTC
TRBD1,once,TRBV14,TRBJ1-2,CASRPGTGGLGYTF,TGTGCCAGCAGACCCGGGACAGGGGGCCTTGGCTACACCTTC
-,-,TRBV5-6,TRBJ2-7,CASSLANQGGEQYF,TGTGCCAGCAGCTTGGCCAACCAGGGTGGCGAGCAGTACTTC
-,-,TRBV15,TRBJ1-1,CATSPSRIGKGLNTEAFF,TGTGCCACCAGCCCGTCCAGGATAGGAAAAGGCCTGAACACTGAAGCTTTCTTT
TRBD1,few,TRBV6-4,TRBJ2-4,CASQTGGIQYF,TGTGCCAGCCAGACAGGGGGCATTCAGTACTTC
-,once,TRBV7-9,TRBJ1-5,CASTSNGPQHF,TGTGCCAGCACCAGTAATGGGCCCCAGCATTTT
TRBD1,-,TRBV7-9,TRBJ1-1,CASSRYRGLVNTEAFF,TGTGCCAGCAGCCGGTACAGGGGTCTCGTGAACACTGAAGCTTTCTTT
-,-,TRBV6-5,TRBJ1-1,CASSYRGAGNTEAFF,TGTGCCAGCAGTTACAGGGGTGCAGGGAACACTGAAGCTTTCTTT
-,-,TRBV5-1,TRBJ1-5,CASSLGGASNQPQHF,TGCGCCAGCAGCTTGGGGGGCGCGAGCAATCAGCCCCAGCATTTT
TRBD1,few,TRBV5-4,TRBJ1-2,CASSFGPDRDYGYTF,TGTGCCAGCAGCTTCGGTCCGGACAGGGACTATGGCTACACCTTC
-,-,TRBV30,TRBJ1-2,CAWRKSGVYGYTF,TGTGCCTGGAGAAAATCAGGGGTGTATGGCTACACCTTC
TRBD2,-,TRBV27,TRBJ2-5,CASTPLGREETQYF,TGTGCCAGCACCCCACTAGGGAGGGAAGAGACCCAGTACTTC
-,-,TRBV18,TRBJ1-2,CASSTSGEWGYGYTF,TGTGCCAGCTCCACCTCGGGGGAATGGGGCTATGGCTACACCTTC
TRBD1,-,TRBV5-1,TRBJ2-1,CASSSTGSWDNEQFF,TGCGCCAGCAGCTCGACAGGGTCATGGGACAATGAGCAGTTCTTC
TRBD1,-,TRBV7-9,TRBJ2-7,CSSSFPQGASYEQYF,TGTTCCAGCAGCTTCCCCCAGGGGGCCTCCTACGAGCAGTACTTC
TRBD1,few,TRBV28,TRBJ2-7,CASSEAGTGAYEQYF,TGTGCCAGCAGTGAGGCCGGGACAGGGGCCTACGAGCAGTACTTC
TRBD1,-,TRBV6-1,TRBJ1-3,CASSEGTGGNTIYF,TGTGCCAGCAGTGAAGGGACAGGTGGAAACACCATATATTTT
TRBD2,-,TRBV18,TRBJ2-5,CASSPSRGGQRETQYF,TGTGCCAGCTCACCAAGTCGCGGGGGGCAAAGAGAGACCCAGTACTTC